The 17 T cell receptor beta chains presented below share a single source sample, sequenced in a study of T cells after posttransplantation cyclophosphamide. TCRdb keeps only in-frame clones here, not all; method: immunoSEQ multiplex PCR. The sample has some 46,000 clones, none seen only once. The specimen sequenced was PBMCs. These receptors came from a man between 35 and 55 years old in good health, CMV-negative, and a related stem cell transplant donor.

The genes are TRBV25-1 and TRBJ1-1, with a tentative D call TRBD1 (5 bases). The length of the CDR3 is 14 residues. Germline loops: CDR1 MGHDK, CDR2 SYGVNS. Trimming removed 5 bases at V and 0 bases at J, with 10 bases between. The chain's CDR3 is CASSWGRLNTEAFF. In DNA, the CDR3 is TGTGCCAGCAGTTGGGGCAGACTGAACACTGAAGCTTTCTTT.

CDR3 DNA sequence: TGTGCCACCAGCTTGACAGGGTCGAGCACAGATACGCAGTATTTT. The encoded protein is CATSLTGSSTDTQYF. The chain joins TRBV15 to TRBJ2-3, with TRBD1 identical over 7 bases. Looked up from germline, CDR1 is LNHNV and CDR2 is YYDKDF (reference sequence). The CDR3 spans 15 residues. Trimming at V came to 5 bases and at J to 0 bases, leaving 5 bases not matched to a gene.

This clone has ten or more counts. The V call is TRBV6-5, the J call TRBJ2-1; the D gene is possibly TRBD1 (5 bases). CDR3 size: 15 residues. The V gene's germline CDR1 is MNHEY and CDR2 SVGAGI. Trimming stripped 0 bases from V and 8 bases from J, with 14 bases between. CDR3 coding DNA: TGTGCCAGCAGTTACTCGGTGCAGGGAATCGATGAGCAGTTCTTC. Protein sequence: CASSYSVQGIDEQFF.

This clone occurred many times. The CDR3 protein is CASTRTGTPYYGYTF. For the CDR3, the DNA is TGTGCCAGCACCCGGACAGGGACCCCTTACTATGGCTACACCTTC. The chain recombines TRBV2 with TRBJ1-2; 8 nucleotides align to TRBD1. With V trimmed by 7 bases and J by 3 bases, 10 bases remained unmatched. The CDR3 covers 15 residues. CDR1 is SNHLY, CDR2 FYNNEI, per germline. The full variable domain, rest sourced from reference TRBV2 and TRBJ1-2, is EPEVTQTPSHQVTQMGQEVILRCVPISNHLYFYWYRQILGQKVEFLVSFYNNEISEKSEIFDDQFSVERPDGSNFTLKIRSTKLEDSAMYFCASTRTGTPYYGYTFGSGTRLTVV.

V gene TRBV6-5 combines with J gene TRBJ1-1, with a tentative D call TRBD1 (6 bases). The V gene's germline CDR1 is MNHEY and CDR2 SVGAGI. The CDR3 sequence is 12 residues long. The CDR3: CATLGGVTEAFF. Here the CDR3 DNA reads TGTGCGACCTTAGGGGGGGTTACTGAAGCTTTCTTT.

This clone was seen ten or more times. The gene calls are TRBV5-4 and TRBJ2-7, with TRBD1 as a possible D gene (6 bases). V shed 4 bases and J shed 3 bases, with 17 bases lying between them. The germline CDR1 and CDR2 sequences are SGHNT and YYREEE (reference sequence). This CDR3 region has 15 residues. The CDR3 spells CASSKDMDSLYEQYV. The DNA of the CDR3 is TGTGCCAGCAGCAAAGACATGGACAGTCTCTACGAGCAGTACGTC.

This clone was counted at least ten times. The rearrangement uses TRBV2 and TRBJ1-4; the D is unclear. CDR3 length: 15 residues. Germline loops: CDR1 SNHLY, CDR2 FYNNEI. V gave up 4 bases and J gave up 5 bases, with 14 bases separating them. The CDR3 nucleotides read TGTGCCAGCAGTGCAAGAGGCGACTTAAATGAAAAACTGTTTTTT. It specifies CASSARGDLNEKLFF.

The V and J genes are TRBV4-1 and TRBJ2-5; no definite D call. V was pared by 4 bases and J by 2 bases, with 8 bases between. Germline V gene data show CDR1 as MGHRA and CDR2 as YSYEKL. This CDR3 region has 13 residues. The DNA of the CDR3 is TGCGCCAGCAGCCGATGGCAACAAGAGACCCAGTACTTC. Amino acids: CASSRWQQETQYF.

This clone has ten or more counts. This chain joins TRBV6-1 and TRBJ2-1; 8 nucleotides align to TRBD1. V shed 11 bases and J 0 bases; nucleotides not matched to a gene: 9. This CDR3 has 15 residues. Germline assignment: CDR1 MNHNS and CDR2 SASEGT. CDR3 bases: TGTGCCGGGGCAGGGGGCGAGGGCTCCTACAATGAGCAGTTCTTC. Its translation: CAGAGGEGSYNEQFF.

There are a few counts of this clone. The CDR3 DNA is TGTGCCAGCAGCACGGGGCTAGCGGGAGGGAGGGATGAGCAGTTCTTC. Protein product: CASSTGLAGGRDEQFF. The chain joins TRBV9 to TRBJ2-1, with TRBD2 identical over 12 bases. V was clipped by 4 bases and J by 8 bases; unmatched bases: 10. The CDR3 extends over 16 amino acids. CDR1 and CDR2 (germline): SGDLS, YYNGEE.

This clone was observed a handful of times. CDR3 in DNA: TGTGCCAGCAGCTCGCGACTAGCGGGGGGGCCCGGAGGGCAGTATTTT. Translating gives CASSSRLAGGPGGQYF. The J gene is TRBJ2-3, the V gene TRBV4-2; TRBD2 agrees at 14 bases. Germline V lookup: CDR1 LGHNA, CDR2 YNFKEQ. Trimming took 5 bases from V and 11 from J; bases not matched to a gene: 12. The CDR3 contains 16 residues.

V gene TRBV11-2 combines with J gene TRBJ2-5; 10 positions match TRBD2. V was clipped by 7 bases and J by 4 bases; unmatched bases: 15. Germline V gene sequence: CDR1 SGHAT, CDR2 FQNNGV. The CDR3 has 17 amino acids. The CDR3 here is CASTPFRASGGLETQYF. CDR3 bases: TGTGCCAGCACCCCGTTCAGGGCTAGCGGGGGTCTAGAGACCCAGTACTTC.

This clone has just a few counts. CDR3 sequence: CASSEGQGGQETQYF. Written as DNA, the CDR3 is TGTGCCAGCAGCGAGGGACAGGGAGGCCAAGAGACCCAGTACTTC. This chain connects TRBV7-2 to TRBJ2-5, with 9 bases identical to TRBD1. With V trimmed by 5 bases and J by 1 base, 5 bases remained unmatched. Germline CDR1 and CDR2: SGHTA and FQGNSA. CDR3 length equals 15 residues.

This clone was seen repeatedly, ten times or more. The gene calls are TRBV19 and TRBJ1-4; TRBD1 aligns across 7 bases. This CDR3 has 16 amino acids. Trimming cost V 5 bases and J 4 bases; bases outside gene matches: 10. The germline V gene has CDR1 LNHDA and CDR2 SQIVND (reference sequence). DNA for the CDR3: TGTGCCAGTAGTGTCCAATCCGGGACAGTTAATGAAAAACTGTTTTTT. The encoded protein is CASSVQSGTVNEKLFF.

This clone showed up many times. This sequence joins TRBV4-1 and TRBJ2-3, with 8 bases aligning to TRBD2. Germline CDR1 is MGHRA and CDR2 is YSYEKL. V was clipped by 1 base and J by 0 bases; unmatched bases: 9. The CDR3 runs 18 residues. For the CDR3, the DNA is TGCGCCAGCAGCCAAGTGGGGGCGGGAGGTCAAAGCACAGATACGCAGTATTTT. Translated, it gives CASSQVGAGGQSTDTQYF.

In this sample, this clone turned up many times. The chain recombines TRBV5-6 with TRBJ1-3, with D hard to call. Germline V gene data show CDR1 as SGHDT and CDR2 as YYEEEE. The CDR3 contains 12 residues. Trimming took 4 bases from V and 5 from J, leaving 7 bases between them. CDR3 sequence (DNA): TGTGCCAGCAGCCTCTATCGAAACACCATATATTTT. Encoded protein: CASSLYRNTIYF.

This clone was counted ten times or more. The gene calls are TRBV7-9 and TRBJ2-1, with D maybe TRBD2 (5 bases). The CDR3 is 12 amino acids. Germline values: CDR1 SEHNR, CDR2 FQNEAQ (reference sequence). V shed 11 bases and J shed 8 bases, with 16 bases lying between them. CDR3: CAGKEEVDEQFF. The CDR3 DNA reads as TGTGCCGGCAAGGAGGAGGTCGATGAGCAGTTCTTC.